The 18 T cell receptor beta chains reported below all come from one sample, sequenced in a study of shared T cell receptors in the human thymus. Here immunoSEQ multiplex PCR was the method, and the copy in TCRdb shows in-frame clones only, minus some. The profile shows hundreds of thousands of clones, 78% of them singletons. The same sample was also used in a study of human thymus T cells.

Sequencing was performed on thymocytes. Every receptor here comes from a boy under two years old with a congenital heart defect.

This chain joins TRBV15 and TRBJ2-5, with 14 positions matching TRBD2. Germline assignment: CDR1 LNHNV and CDR2 YYDKDF (reference sequence). The CDR3 covers 18 residues. V was pared by 0 bases and J by 4 bases, with 7 bases of the junction left unmatched. The CDR3 is CATSRDPGLAGDRETQYF. CDR3 coding DNA: TGTGCCACCAGCAGAGACCCGGGACTAGCGGGAGATAGAGAGACCCAGTACTTC.

The gene calls are TRBV29-1 and TRBJ2-5; D possibly corresponds to TRBD1 (6 bases). Germline-derived CDR1 and CDR2 are SQVTM and ANQGSEA. This CDR3 is built from 15 residues. Trimming took 5 bases from V and 2 from J, leaving 18 bases between them. CDR3 region: CSVTNRVGSQETQYF. The DNA for the CDR3 is TGCAGCGTTACTAACAGGGTAGGGTCGCAAGAGACCCAGTACTTC.

The chain recombines TRBV13 with TRBJ2-1; 8 nucleotides line up with TRBD1. This CDR3 is 15 amino acids long. CDR1 is PRHDT, CDR2 FYEKMQ, per germline (reference sequence). V lost 4 bases and J lost 9; bases outside the gene matches: 11. CDR3: CASSSRDRLGGEQFF. In DNA form, the CDR3 reads TGTGCCAGCAGCTCCCGGGACAGGTTGGGTGGTGAGCAGTTCTTC.

This chain's CDR3 is CASSSGLAGEDTQYF. CDR3 DNA: TGTGCCAGCAGCTCCGGACTAGCGGGAGAAGATACGCAGTATTTT. The V gene is TRBV7-8, the J gene TRBJ2-3; TRBD2 agrees at 13 bases. Germline V gives CDR1 SGHVS, CDR2 FQNEAQ. This CDR3 contains 15 residues. V was clipped by 4 bases and J by 5 bases; unmatched bases: 3.

In this sample, this clone turned up once. The chain combines TRBV5-1 with TRBJ2-7; TRBD1 agrees at 7 bases. This CDR3 spans 13 amino acids. With V trimmed by 6 bases and J by 0 bases, 3 bases remained unmatched. Germline CDR1 SGHRS, CDR2 YFSETQ. As DNA, the CDR3 is TGCGCCAGCAAACAGGGGCCCTCCTACGAGCAGTACTTC. As protein: CASKQGPSYEQYF. The whole variable domain, filled in from reference TRBV5-1 and TRBJ2-7, reads KAGVTQTPRYLIKTRGQQVTLSCSPISGHRSVSWYQQTPGQGLQFLFEYFSETQRNKGNFPGRFSGRQFSNSRSEMNVSTLELGDSALYLCASKQGPSYEQYFGPGTRLTVT.

The V gene is TRBV6-6, the J gene TRBJ1-2; D not certain. CDR3 length equals 15 residues. Trimming removed 2 bases at V and 8 bases at J, with 18 bases between. Germline V gene sequence: CDR1 MNHNY, CDR2 SVGAGI (reference sequence). In DNA, the CDR3 is TGTGCCAGCAGTTACCCCCTTACACCGTCCGGGGGCTACACCTTC. As protein: CASSYPLTPSGGYTF.

V usage is TRBV14 and J usage is TRBJ2-7; D might be TRBD1 (6 bases). V lost 5 bases, J lost 0 bases, and 17 bases lay in between. Germline values: CDR1 SGHDN, CDR2 FVKESK. CDR3 length equals 16 residues. CDR3 nucleotides: TGTGCCAGCAGCAAGGGTACTGGACAGAACTCCTACGAGCAGTACTTC. This translates into CASSKGTGQNSYEQYF.

CDR3 sequence (DNA): TGTGCCAGCAGCGTAGGGCGACGAGGGAGGTCTAGCGGGTATCTAGACTACAATGAGCAGTTCTTC. It translates to CASSVGRRGRSSGYLDYNEQFF. V usage is TRBV9 and J usage is TRBJ2-1; TRBD2 aligns across 8 bases. CDR1 and CDR2 (germline): SGDLS, YYNGEE. V was pared by 0 bases and J by 3 bases, with 23 bases of the junction left unmatched. The CDR3 consists of 22 residues.

The chain recombines TRBV6-1 with TRBJ2-7; no clear D gene. The germline gives CDR1 MNHNS, CDR2 SASEGT. The CDR3 extends over 14 amino acids. V lost 2 bases and J lost 2, with 10 bases in between. CDR3 in amino acids: CASSESTLTYEQYF. The CDR3 nucleotides are TGTGCCAGCAGTGAAAGCACCCTAACCTACGAGCAGTACTTC.

The genes are TRBV4-2 and TRBJ2-1, with a weak D call TRBD1 (6 bases). The CDR3 spans 16 residues. CDR1 is LGHNA, CDR2 YNFKEQ, per germline. The germline V and J ends were trimmed by 4 bases and 9 bases, with 22 bases remaining between them. CDR3 nucleotides: TGTGCCAGCAGCCGTGGGTCGCAGGGGCTACGTGGTGAGCAGTTCTTC. Residues: CASSRGSQGLRGEQFF.

The V call is TRBV11-3, the J call TRBJ2-5; TRBD1 agrees at 11 bases. J gave up 5 bases and V 5 bases, and 10 bases lay outside the gene matches. CDR1 and CDR2 (germline): SGHNT, YENEEA. The CDR3 covers 16 residues. CDR3 DNA sequence: TGTGCCAGCAGCCTAGGCAGGACAGGGGGCCGGGAGACCCAGTACTTC. It is translated as CASSLGRTGGRETQYF. The whole variable domain, filled in from reference TRBV11-3 and TRBJ2-5, reads EAGVVQSPRYKIIEKKQPVAFWCNPISGHNTLYWYLQNLGQGPELLIRYENEEAVDDSQLPKDRFSAERLKGVDSTLKIQPAELGDSAVYLCASSLGRTGGRETQYFGPGTRLLVL.

The chain is built from TRBV27 and TRBJ2-1, with 8 bases aligning to TRBD2. The CDR3 runs 16 residues. Losses at the gene ends were 1 base for V and 2 bases for J; bases not matched to a gene: 4. The germline CDR1 and CDR2 sequences are MNHEY and SMNVEV (reference sequence). The chain's CDR3 is CASSLWGGGTYNEQFF. The CDR3, as DNA: TGTGCCAGCAGTTTATGGGGCGGGGGGACCTACAATGAGCAGTTCTTC.

The CDR3 DNA reads as TGTGCCAGCAGTGTGGGGACAGCTCTCGGCTATGGCTACACCTTC. It is translated as CASSVGTALGYGYTF. The chain is built from TRBV6-1 and TRBJ1-2; 7 bases match TRBD1. CDR1 is MNHNS and CDR2 is SASEGT in the germline V gene. CDR3 length equals 15 residues. J was trimmed by 4 bases and V by 4 bases; bases with no gene match: 9.

This chain joins TRBV5-6 and TRBJ2-1; 9 nucleotides line up with TRBD2. Trimming took 4 bases from V and 5 from J; bases not matched to a gene: 10. CDR1 and CDR2 from the germline V gene are SGHDT and YYEEEE. The CDR3 spans 16 residues. CDR3 bases: TGTGCCAGCAGCCTTCTGACTAGCGGTTATGACAATGAGCAGTTCTTC. It is translated as CASSLLTSGYDNEQFF.

V gene TRBV19 combines with J gene TRBJ2-7; TRBD2 agrees at 7 bases. V was pared by 6 bases and J by 2 bases, with 10 bases of the junction left unmatched. Germline CDR1 and CDR2: LNHDA and SQIVND (reference sequence). The CDR3 loop spans 15 amino acids. The CDR3, as DNA: TGTGCCAGTAGAGCCCGGGACTACCGGACCTACGAGCAGTACTTC. It translates to CASRARDYRTYEQYF. The full variable domain, rest sourced from reference TRBV19 and TRBJ2-7, is DGGITQSPKYLFRKEGQNVTLSCEQNLNHDAMYWYRQDPGQGLRLIYYSQIVNDFQKGDIAEGYSVSREKKESFPLTVTSAQKNPTAFYLCASRARDYRTYEQYFGPGTRLTVT.

This chain connects TRBV4-2 to TRBJ2-1; D might be TRBD1 (5 bases). Trimming pared 6 bases from V and 6 bases from J, leaving 21 bases between. Germline V gene lookup returns CDR1 LGHNA and CDR2 YNFKEQ. The CDR3 sequence is 16 residues long. The CDR3 DNA reads TGTGCCAGCAGTCCAAGGGTGGCAGGGTGGTTCAATGAGCAGTTCTTC. This gives the protein CASSPRVAGWFNEQFF.

This clone was seen a handful of times. CDR3 sequence (DNA): TGCGCCAGCAGCCAAGGGGGCGCGTTGGACACCGGGGAGCTGTTTTTT. Protein: CASSQGGALDTGELFF. The V gene is TRBV4-1, the J gene TRBJ2-2, with D possibly matching TRBD1 (5 bases). V was pared by 1 base and J by 3 bases, with 12 bases between. This CDR3 is 16 amino acids long. CDR1 and CDR2 (germline): MGHRA, YSYEKL.

This clone was observed a few times. This chain uses TRBV7-9 with TRBJ1-4, with D perhaps matching TRBD1 (6 bases). Germline V gene lookup returns CDR1 SEHNR and CDR2 FQNEAQ (reference sequence). The CDR3 has 15 amino acids. Trimming took off 5 bases at V and 3 bases at J, with 13 bases between the two ends. CDR3 bases: TGTGCCAGCAGCCCCAGGGGAGCGGCTAATGAAAAACTGTTTTTT. Protein product: CASSPRGAANEKLFF. The full variable domain, in which reference TRBV7-9 and TRBJ1-4 provide the parts outside the CDR3, is DTGVSQNPRHKITKRGQNVTFRCDPISEHNRLYWYRQTLGQGPEFLTYFQNEAQLEKSRLLSDRFSAERPKGSFSTLEIQRTEQGDSAMYLCASSPRGAANEKLFFGSGTQLSVL.